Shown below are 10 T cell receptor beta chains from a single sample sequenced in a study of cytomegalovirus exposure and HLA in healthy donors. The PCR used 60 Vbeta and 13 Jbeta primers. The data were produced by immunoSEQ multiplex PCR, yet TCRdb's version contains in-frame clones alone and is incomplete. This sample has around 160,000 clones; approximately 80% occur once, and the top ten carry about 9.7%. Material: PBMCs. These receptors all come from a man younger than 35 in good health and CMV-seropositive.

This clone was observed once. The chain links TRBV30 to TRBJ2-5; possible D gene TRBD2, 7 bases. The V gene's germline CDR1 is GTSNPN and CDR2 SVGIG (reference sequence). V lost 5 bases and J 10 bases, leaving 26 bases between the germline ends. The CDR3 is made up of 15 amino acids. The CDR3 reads CAWSLETAGGGGQYF. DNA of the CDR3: TGTGCCTGGTCTCTGGAGACTGCCGGGGGCGGGGGCCAGTACTTC.

The CDR3 reads CATRRLGYEQYF. The CDR3 DNA reads TGTGCCACCCGGAGACTAGGCTACGAGCAGTACTTC. The V gene is TRBV27, the J gene TRBJ2-7; D might be TRBD2 (6 bases). The CDR3 totals 12 residues. Trimming removed 10 bases from V and 3 bases from J, with 13 bases in between. Germline V gives CDR1 MNHEY, CDR2 SMNVEV (reference sequence).

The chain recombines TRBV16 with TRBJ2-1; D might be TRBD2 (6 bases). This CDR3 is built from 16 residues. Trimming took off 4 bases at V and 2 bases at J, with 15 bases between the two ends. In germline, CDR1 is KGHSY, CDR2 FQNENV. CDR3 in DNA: TGTGCCAGCAGCCCTAGTGGAGGGGCGGCCTACAATGAGCAGTTCTTC. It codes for CASSPSGGAAYNEQFF.

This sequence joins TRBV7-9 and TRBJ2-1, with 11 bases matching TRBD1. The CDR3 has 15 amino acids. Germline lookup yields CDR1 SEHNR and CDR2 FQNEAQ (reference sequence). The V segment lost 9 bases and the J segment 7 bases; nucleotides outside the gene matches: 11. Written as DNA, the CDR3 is TGTGCCAGTCAGCCGCGGGACAGGGGGTTTAATGAGCAGTTCTTC. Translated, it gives CASQPRDRGFNEQFF.

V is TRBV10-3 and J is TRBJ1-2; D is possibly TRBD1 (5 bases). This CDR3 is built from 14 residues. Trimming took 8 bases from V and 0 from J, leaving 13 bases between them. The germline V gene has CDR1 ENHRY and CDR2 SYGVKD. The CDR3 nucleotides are TGTGCCATCCCAAACAGGCAAACTAACTATGGCTACACCTTC. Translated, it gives CAIPNRQTNYGYTF.

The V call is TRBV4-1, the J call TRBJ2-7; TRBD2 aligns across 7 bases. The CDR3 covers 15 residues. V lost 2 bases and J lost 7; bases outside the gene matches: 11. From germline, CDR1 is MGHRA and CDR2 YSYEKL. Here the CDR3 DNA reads TGCGCCAGCAGCCAACTCCCTAGCGGATATGTAGAGCAGTACTTC. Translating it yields CASSQLPSGYVEQYF.

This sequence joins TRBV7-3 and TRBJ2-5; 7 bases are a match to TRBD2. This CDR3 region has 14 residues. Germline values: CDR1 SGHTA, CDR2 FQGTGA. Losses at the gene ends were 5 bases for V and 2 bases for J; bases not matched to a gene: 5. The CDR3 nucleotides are TGTGCCAGCAGCGGGTCGGGACTACAAGAGACCCAGTACTTC. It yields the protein CASSGSGLQETQYF.

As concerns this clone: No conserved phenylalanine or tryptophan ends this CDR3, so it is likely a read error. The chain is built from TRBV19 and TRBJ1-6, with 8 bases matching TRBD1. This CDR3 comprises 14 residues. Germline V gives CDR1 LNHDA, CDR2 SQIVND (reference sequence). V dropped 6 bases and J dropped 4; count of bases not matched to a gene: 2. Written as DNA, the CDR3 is TGTGCCAGTAGGGGGACAGGTTATAATTCACCCCTCCACCTT. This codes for CASRGTGYNSPLHL.

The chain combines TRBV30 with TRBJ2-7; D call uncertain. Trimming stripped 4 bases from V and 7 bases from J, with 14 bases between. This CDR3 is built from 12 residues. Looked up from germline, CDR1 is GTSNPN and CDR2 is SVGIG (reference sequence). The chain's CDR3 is CAWTDTNQEQYF. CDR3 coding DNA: TGTGCCTGGACAGATACCAATCAAGAGCAGTACTTC.

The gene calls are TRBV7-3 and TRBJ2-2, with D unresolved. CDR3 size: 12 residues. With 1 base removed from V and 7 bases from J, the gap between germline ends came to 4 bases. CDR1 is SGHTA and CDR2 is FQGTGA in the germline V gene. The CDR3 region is CASSLSDGELFF. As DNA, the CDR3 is TGTGCCAGCAGCTTAAGCGACGGGGAGCTGTTTTTT.